These 32 T cell receptor beta chains originate from one sample sequenced in a study of CD8+ T cells in alopecia areata. cDNA prepared by RNA extraction and subsequent reverse transcription served as the template for sequencing. The protocol was immunoSEQ multiplex PCR, while the TCRdb copy is restricted to in-frame clones and leaves out a portion. The sample shows about 210,000 clones, under 75% of them seen only once. Treatment defined: oral pan-JAK inhibitor, 5-10 mg twice daily. The source material was CD4+ T cells sorted from blood, sampled at week 4, from a patient treated with tofacitinib. These TCRs come from a human donor with alopecia areata.

J is TRBJ2-5 and V is TRBV29-1; tentatively, D is TRBD1 (5 bases). V was cut by 3 bases and J by 7 bases, with 12 bases left in between. CDR3 size: 12 residues. Germline lookup yields CDR1 SQVTM and CDR2 ANQGSEA. The CDR3: CSVDDRKGTQYF. DNA for the CDR3: TGCAGCGTTGATGACAGAAAAGGGACCCAGTACTTC.

The chain has TRBV5-1 and TRBJ2-1, with D uncertain. The V gene's germline CDR1 is SGHRS and CDR2 YFSETQ. The germline V and J ends were trimmed by 4 bases and 0 bases, with 11 bases remaining between them. This CDR3 contains 15 residues. Written as DNA, the CDR3 is TGCGCCAGCAGCCCTGGACGGAGCTCCTACAATGAGCAGTTCTTC. It translates to CASSPGRSSYNEQFF.

J is TRBJ2-3 and V is TRBV27, with TRBD2 as a possible D gene (5 bases). Germline V gene sequence: CDR1 MNHEY, CDR2 SMNVEV (reference sequence). This CDR3 has 14 residues. The CDR3 DNA sequence: TGTGCTATACGGCGAGGGCTTAGCACAGATACGCAGTATTTT. Translated: CAIRRGLSTDTQYF.

V gene TRBV7-3 combines with J gene TRBJ2-5, with D perhaps matching TRBD1 (6 bases). With 5 bases removed from V and 5 bases from J, the gap between germline ends came to 9 bases. The CDR3 runs 12 residues. CDR1 SGHTA and CDR2 FQGTGA come from the germline V gene. For the CDR3, the DNA is TGTGCCAGCAGCCCCCAGGGGGAGACCCAGTACTTC. Its protein is CASSPQGETQYF.

This clone was detected once. The chain carries TRBV6-5 and TRBJ1-4; D gene ambiguous. Germline-derived CDR1 and CDR2 are MNHEY and SVGAGI. CDR3 length: 14 residues. V was trimmed by 7 bases and J by 0 bases, leaving 9 bases between them. The CDR3: CASTSTATNEKLFF. The DNA of the CDR3 is TGTGCCAGCACCTCGACCGCAACTAATGAAAAACTGTTTTTT.

The chain employs TRBV7-2 and TRBJ1-5; maybe TRBD1 (5 bases). Germline CDR1 is SGHTA and CDR2 is FQGNSA. CDR3 length: 14 residues. Trimming pared 5 bases from V and 6 bases from J, leaving 14 bases between. The CDR3 DNA follows: TGTGCCAGCAGCCCTTGGGGCTCTGGTCAGCCCCAGCATTTT. Protein sequence: CASSPWGSGQPQHF.

V and J are TRBV12-5 and TRBJ2-2; D uncertain. Per the germline V gene, CDR1 is LGHNT and CDR2 is FRNRAP. CDR3 length: 15 residues. Trimming took 2 bases from V and 0 from J, leaving 7 bases between them. The DNA of the CDR3 is TGTGCTAGTGGTTTGTACAGCTCGAACACCGGGGAGCTGTTTTTT. Translation: CASGLYSSNTGELFF.

V and J are TRBV29-1 and TRBJ1-1, with D hard to call. Germline V gene sequence: CDR1 SQVTM, CDR2 ANQGSEA. The CDR3 covers 9 residues. Between the trimmed V and J ends, which lost 4 bases and 7 bases, there was a span of 4 bases. The chain's CDR3 is CSVGNEAFF. CDR3 nucleotide sequence: TGCAGCGTTGGGAATGAAGCTTTCTTT.

This clone was counted once. The rearrangement uses TRBV28 and TRBJ2-7; D is undetermined. The CDR3 covers 16 residues. Germline V lookup: CDR1 MDHEN, CDR2 SYDVKM. V lost 2 bases to trimming and J lost 2 bases, with 16 bases between them. Here the CDR3 reads CASSLDLQAPPYEQYF. The CDR3 coding sequence is TGTGCCAGCAGTTTAGATCTCCAGGCGCCACCCTACGAGCAGTACTTC. Based on the CDR3 plus reference TRBV28 and TRBJ2-7, the full variable domain is DVKVTQSSRYLVKRTGEKVFLECVQDMDHENMFWYRQDPGLGLRLIYFSYDVKMKEKGDIPEGYSVSREKKERFSLILESASTNQTSMYLCASSLDLQAPPYEQYFGPGTRLTVT.

V usage is TRBV30 and J usage is TRBJ1-2, with no clear D. V was trimmed by 2 bases and J by 1 base, leaving 11 bases between them. From germline, CDR1 is GTSNPN and CDR2 SVGIG (reference sequence). CDR3 length: 14 amino acids. The CDR3 here is CAWSSAEINYGYTF. DNA of the CDR3: TGTGCCTGGAGTTCCGCAGAGATTAACTATGGCTACACCTTC.

This sequence joins TRBV2 and TRBJ2-1, with D perhaps matching TRBD2 (6 bases). V was shortened by 7 bases and J by 7 bases, with 17 bases between the two germline ends. CDR3 length: 14 amino acids. CDR1 is SNHLY and CDR2 is FYNNEI in the germline V gene. This chain's CDR3 is CASMGGVTANEQFF. DNA for the CDR3: TGTGCCAGCATGGGCGGGGTGACCGCAAATGAGCAGTTCTTC.

This chain links TRBV19 with TRBJ2-5; tentatively, D is TRBD1 or TRBD2 (5 bases each). V was clipped by 9 bases and J by 4 bases, with 15 bases between them. The CDR3 spans 13 residues. Germline CDR1 LNHDA, CDR2 SQIVND (reference sequence). CDR3 sequence (DNA): TGTGCCAGCTCCGGGGCAGCCCGAGAGACCCAGTACTTC. Protein sequence: CASSGAARETQYF.

Only a few counts were recorded for this clone. V and J are TRBV29-1 and TRBJ2-7; 8 bases are a match to TRBD1. Germline V gives CDR1 SQVTM, CDR2 ANQGSEA. There are 14 residues in the CDR3. V shed 2 bases and J 2 bases; nucleotides not matched to a gene: 5. CDR3 sequence reads: CSVEWTGTPYEQYF. CDR3 DNA sequence: TGCAGCGTTGAATGGACAGGGACGCCCTACGAGCAGTACTTC.

As for this clone: Other DNA sequences in this specimen translate into the identical CDR3. The chain combines TRBV7-6 with TRBJ2-7; a possible D gene is TRBD1 (6 bases). Trimming shortened V by 2 bases and J by 2 bases, and 13 bases separated the two germline ends. Germline CDR1 SGHVS, CDR2 FNYEAQ. CDR3 size: 15 residues. The CDR3 sequence: CASSLFTGLTYEQYF. DNA of the CDR3: TGTGCCAGCAGCTTATTCACAGGGCTAACCTACGAGCAGTACTTC. The whole variable domain, filled in from reference TRBV7-6 and TRBJ2-7, reads GAGVSQSPRYKVTKRGQDVALRCDPISGHVSLYWYRQALGQGPEFLTYFNYEAQQDKSGLPNDRFSAERPEGSISTLTIQRTEQRDSAMYRCASSLFTGLTYEQYFGPGTRLTVT.

This clone came up a few times. The V and J genes are TRBV19 and TRBJ2-7; possible D gene TRBD1, 5 bases. The length of the CDR3 is 14 residues. V gave up 4 bases and J gave up 2 bases, with 12 bases separating them. CDR1 is LNHDA, CDR2 SQIVND, per germline (reference sequence). CDR3 amino acids: CASSNRIFAYEQYF. CDR3 bases: TGTGCCAGTAGTAACAGGATATTCGCCTACGAGCAGTACTTC.

The chain is built from TRBV7-9 and TRBJ2-3, with 7 bases identical to TRBD1. Germline loops: CDR1 SEHNR, CDR2 FQNEAQ (reference sequence). Unmatched junction bases numbered 1, after V lost 1 base and J lost 0 bases. The CDR3 length is 15 residues. The CDR3 loop is CASSLGTGSTDTQYF. For the CDR3, the DNA is TGTGCCAGCAGCTTAGGGACAGGTAGCACAGATACGCAGTATTTT.

V and J are TRBV7-8 and TRBJ2-3; 8 nucleotides agree with TRBD1. CDR3 size: 15 residues. The ends lost 4 bases at V and 5 bases at J; junction bases unmatched: 8. Per the germline V gene, CDR1 is SGHVS and CDR2 is FQNEAQ. The CDR3 region has the DNA TGTGCCAGCAGCTCCGGGACAGGATCACAAGATACGCAGTATTTT. As protein: CASSSGTGSQDTQYF.

V gene TRBV25-1 combines with J gene TRBJ2-6; D is perhaps TRBD1 (7 bases). V lost 4 bases and J 2 bases, leaving 12 bases between the germline ends. The CDR3 totals 16 residues. Germline V lookup: CDR1 MGHDK, CDR2 SYGVNS. The CDR3 DNA reads as TGTGCCAGCAGTGGAACAGGGGAGGCTGGGGCCAACGTCCTGACTTTC. Translation: CASSGTGEAGANVLTF.

This clone was found a few times. The chain carries TRBV28 and TRBJ1-2; D gene ambiguous. CDR3 length equals 12 residues. Germline-derived CDR1 and CDR2 are MDHEN and SYDVKM. Between the trimmed V and J ends, which lost 6 bases and 8 bases, there was a span of 13 bases. CDR3 residues: CASSSSSGGYTF. In nucleotides, the CDR3 is TGTGCCAGCAGCTCAAGTAGTGGCGGCTACACCTTC.

The chain combines TRBV27 with TRBJ1-2; TRBD1 aligns across 9 bases. Germline V CDR1 and CDR2: MNHEY, SMNVEV (reference sequence). This CDR3 is 14 amino acids long. The V gene end was trimmed by 6 bases and the J gene end by 8 bases; junction bases not matched to a gene: 10. This CDR3 is CASSLGQGKQGYTF. The CDR3, as DNA: TGTGCCAGCAGCCTGGGACAGGGAAAGCAGGGCTACACCTTC.

CDR3 region: CASSSELDTQYF. The CDR3 DNA follows: TGTGCCAGCAGCTCTGAGTTAGATACGCAGTATTTT. This chain links TRBV28 with TRBJ2-3; D is unresolved. V was clipped by 6 bases and J by 5 bases, with 9 bases between them. Germline CDR1 is MDHEN and CDR2 is SYDVKM. CDR3 length: 12 residues. The full variable domain, its missing parts supplied by reference TRBV28 and TRBJ2-3, is DVKVTQSSRYLVKRTGEKVFLECVQDMDHENMFWYRQDPGLGLRLIYFSYDVKMKEKGDIPEGYSVSREKKERFSLILESASTNQTSMYLCASSSELDTQYFGPGTRLTVL.

J is TRBJ1-4 and V is TRBV9, with a possible D match to TRBD1 (5 bases). CDR1 SGDLS and CDR2 YYNGEE come from the germline V gene. V was shortened by 4 bases and J by 2 bases, with 12 bases between the two germline ends. This CDR3 contains 15 residues. CDR3 sequence reads: CASSPGTATNEKLFF. The CDR3 coding sequence is TGTGCCAGCAGCCCTGGGACCGCGACTAATGAAAAACTGTTTTTT.

The chain couples TRBV30 to TRBJ2-7; the match to TRBD2 covers 9 bases. This CDR3 has 15 amino acids. Trimming cost V 1 base and J 7 bases; bases outside gene matches: 11. The germline CDR1 and CDR2 sequences are GTSNPN and SVGIG (reference sequence). The CDR3 nucleotides read TGTGCCTGGAGTGGGCTAGCGGGGACCTCGGGGGAGCAGTACTTC. It specifies CAWSGLAGTSGEQYF.

This clone was seen more than once but under ten times. This chain joins TRBV27 and TRBJ2-3, with 7 bases that match TRBD1. Germline CDR1 and CDR2: MNHEY and SMNVEV (reference sequence). V shed 2 bases, J shed 2 bases, and the junction held 7 bases outside the gene matches. CDR3 length equals 16 residues. CDR3 region: CASSLRRQGNTDTQYF. In DNA form, the CDR3 reads TGTGCCAGCAGTTTAAGGAGACAGGGAAACACAGATACGCAGTATTTT.

V gene TRBV7-2 combines with J gene TRBJ2-2, with D possibly called TRBD1 or TRBD2 (6 bases each). Between the trimmed V and J ends, which lost 10 bases and 5 bases, there was a span of 17 bases. The germline CDR1 and CDR2 sequences are SGHTA and FQGNSA. CDR3 size: 14 residues. The CDR3: CATSRGGPTGELFF. The CDR3 DNA is TGTGCCACGTCAAGAGGGGGGCCGACCGGGGAGCTGTTTTTT.

The chain links TRBV27 to TRBJ1-6, with D perhaps TRBD1 (5 bases). Germline V gene data show CDR1 as MNHEY and CDR2 as SMNVEV (reference sequence). Trimming pared 3 bases from V and 8 bases from J, leaving 11 bases between. The CDR3 length is 14 residues. For the CDR3, the DNA is TGTGCCAGCAGTTTCCATCTGACAGATTCACCCCTCCACTTT. This codes for CASSFHLTDSPLHF.

This clone was seen many times. V gene TRBV2 combines with J gene TRBJ2-1; possibly TRBD1 or TRBD2 for D (5 bases each). The CDR3 runs to 13 residues. Between the trimmed V and J ends, which lost 8 bases and 10 bases, there was a span of 18 bases. Per germline, CDR1 SNHLY and CDR2 FYNNEI. The CDR3 nucleotides are TGTGCCAGCTCTGTAGGGGAACGCGGGGAGCAGTTCTTC. Amino acid sequence: CASSVGERGEQFF.

This rearrangement joins TRBV11-2 to TRBJ2-1, with TRBD2 matching 7 bases. With V trimmed by 3 bases and J by 1 base, 6 bases remained unmatched. From germline, CDR1 is SGHAT and CDR2 FQNNGV. The CDR3 has 16 amino acids. The CDR3 sequence is CASSFSSGVSYNEQFF. CDR3 nucleotides: TGTGCCAGCAGCTTTTCGAGCGGGGTTTCCTACAATGAGCAGTTCTTC.

The CDR3: CASSIRPTGEGEKLFF. CDR3 DNA: TGCGCCAGCAGCATCCGCCCGACAGGGGAAGGCGAAAAACTGTTTTTT. The chain combines TRBV5-1 with TRBJ1-4; 8 nucleotides line up with TRBD1. The V and J ends lost 4 bases and 8 bases, in that order; junction bases with no gene match: 13. Germline values: CDR1 SGHRS, CDR2 YFSETQ. CDR3 length: 16 amino acids.

The CDR3 here is CASSLGQGAHQPQHF. CDR3 bases: TGTGCCAGCAGCTTAGGACAGGGGGCGCACCAGCCCCAGCATTTT. This sequence joins TRBV7-8 and TRBJ1-5; TRBD1 aligns across 10 bases. V gave up 1 base and J gave up 7 bases; unmatched junction bases: 4. The CDR3 covers 15 residues. Germline V gives CDR1 SGHVS, CDR2 FQNEAQ. Drawing the rest from reference TRBV7-8 and TRBJ1-5, the complete variable domain is GAGVSQSPRYKVAKRGQDVALRCDPISGHVSLFWYQQALGQGPEFLTYFQNEAQLDKSGLPSDRFFAERPEGSVSTLKIQRTQQEDSAVYLCASSLGQGAHQPQHFGDGTRLSIL.

The chain links TRBV29-1 to TRBJ2-1; 7 nucleotides align to TRBD1. Unmatched junction bases numbered 8, after V lost 3 bases and J lost 6 bases. The CDR3 has 14 residues. Germline lookup yields CDR1 SQVTM and CDR2 ANQGSEA. DNA for the CDR3: TGCAGCGTTGATCGACAGGGAAGTTTCAATGAGCAGTTCTTC. It specifies CSVDRQGSFNEQFF.

This clone was detected only a few times. The J gene is TRBJ2-5, the V gene TRBV7-2; D gene uncertain. Trimming took off 7 bases at V and 1 base at J, with 10 bases between the two ends. This CDR3 contains 13 residues. From germline, CDR1 is SGHTA and CDR2 FQGNSA. In nucleotides, the CDR3 is TGTGCCAGCACCAATCATCCCCAAGAGACCCAGTACTTC. This translates into CASTNHPQETQYF.